Listed here is a single TCR beta chain. What it binds is not known. Trimming removed 4 bases at V and 2 bases at J, with 11 bases between. Germline-derived CDR1 and CDR2 are SGHRS and YFSETQ. The CDR3 has 14 residues. These data come from a study of Ad26.COV2.S vaccination and SARS-CoV-2 variants. Study-wide context: Ad26.COV2.S, an intramuscular injection, was given once or twice 56 days apart. Study findings and constraints: It was found that vaccine and placebo recipients had similar non-spike TCR breadth. There was reportedly substantial breadth in spike-specific CD8+ and CD4+ T cell responses after vaccination.

Treatment of the sample: roughly 18 received Ad26.COV2.S at low or high dose, single or two shots; five or six received placebo; per-sample allocation not given. Vaccine and placebo recipients were sampled on day 63 after the first injection. Repertoires were generated with immunoSEQ multiplex PCR, while TCRdb's copy carries only in-frame clones and drops some. The sample holds fewer than 800,000 clones, around 92% seen once. The chain employs TRBV5-1 and TRBJ2-3; TRBD1 is a possible D gene (6 bases). The TCR originated in a person between 18 and 60 years old who received the Ad26.COV2.S COVID-19 vaccine or a placebo. The sequencing here drew on peripheral blood, taken in a trial of Ad26.COV2.S vaccine versus placebo. The CDR3 nucleotides read TGCGCCAGCAGCCCAGGGGAGCCCACAGATACGCAGTATTTT. This sequence encodes CASSPGEPTDTQYF.